Below, 27 T cell receptor beta chains from the same sample are listed, as sequenced in a study of blood T cell repertoires in COVID-19. The table came from immunoSEQ multiplex PCR; TCRdb's copy has only in-frame clones and leaves some out. The table has more than 200,000 clones, 80% to 90% seen once. The source material was PBMCs or T cells enriched from blood (not recorded which). The receptors come from a man aged 25 to 40 in a cohort exposed to, infected with or recovered from COVID-19 (not recorded which).

This clone turned up a few times. The rearrangement links TRBV18 to TRBJ1-3; D gene unclear. With 4 bases removed from V and 1 base from J, the gap between germline ends came to 11 bases. Germline loops: CDR1 KGHSH, CDR2 LQKENI. This CDR3 has 15 residues. The CDR3 region is CASSRRELSGNTIYF. The DNA for the CDR3 is TGTGCCAGCTCACGAAGGGAGCTATCTGGAAACACCATATATTTT.

V gene TRBV9 combines with J gene TRBJ2-5; 7 nucleotides align to TRBD2. Trimming took 3 bases from V and 1 from J; bases not matched to a gene: 6. Germline values: CDR1 SGDLS, CDR2 YYNGEE. CDR3 length equals 15 residues. In DNA, the CDR3 is TGTGCCAGCAGCGGTGAGGGAGGGGCCCAAGAGACCCAGTACTTC. Its protein is CASSGEGGAQETQYF.

This clone appeared a few times. The rearrangement joins TRBV5-1 to TRBJ1-2; TRBD1 matches 10 bases. V dropped 0 bases and J dropped 3; count of bases not matched to a gene: 8. The length of the CDR3 is 17 residues. CDR1 and CDR2 (germline): SGHRS, YFSETQ. CDR3 sequence reads: CASSLVTGGGTDYGYTF. CDR3 sequence (DNA): TGCGCCAGCAGCTTGGTGACAGGGGGCGGTACAGACTATGGCTACACCTTC.

This chain connects TRBV28 to TRBJ2-2; no reliable D call. Trimming pared 2 bases from V and 0 bases from J, leaving 7 bases between. The CDR3 has 15 residues. Germline V lookup: CDR1 MDHEN, CDR2 SYDVKM. The CDR3, as DNA: TGTGCCAGCAGTTTACCAGTCGCGAACACCGGGGAGCTGTTTTTT. Amino acid sequence: CASSLPVANTGELFF.

The J gene is TRBJ2-4, the V gene TRBV5-6, with 8 bases matching TRBD1. Germline CDR1 is SGHDT and CDR2 is YYEEEE. The CDR3 is made up of 16 amino acids. V was clipped by 2 bases and J by 4 bases; unmatched bases: 8. The DNA for the CDR3 is TGTGCCAGCAGCTTACCACCCCAGGGGGCTAAAAACATTCAGTACTTC. Protein sequence: CASSLPPQGAKNIQYF.

The chain combines TRBV28 with TRBJ2-7, with 7 bases lining up with TRBD1. The V and J ends lost 5 bases and 3 bases, in that order; junction bases with no gene match: 4. Germline V gene lookup returns CDR1 MDHEN and CDR2 SYDVKM. CDR3 size: 13 residues. This CDR3 reads CASSPGTDYEQYF. CDR3 bases: TGTGCCAGCAGTCCCGGGACAGACTACGAGCAGTACTTC.

The CDR3 loop is CASSYRTVNTGELFF. CDR3 coding DNA: TGTGCCAGCAGTTATAGGACAGTGAACACCGGGGAGCTGTTTTTT. The rearrangement joins TRBV27 to TRBJ2-2, with a weak D call TRBD1 (6 bases). This CDR3 is built from 15 residues. Trimming cost V 4 bases and J 1 base, with 10 bases left between them. CDR1 MNHEY and CDR2 SMNVEV come from the germline V gene (reference sequence).

The chain employs TRBV4-2 and TRBJ1-1; D uncertain. Germline CDR1 is LGHNA and CDR2 is YNFKEQ. The CDR3 runs 14 residues. Trimming cost V 3 bases and J 5 bases, with 13 bases left between them. The CDR3 loop reads CASSQERVGTEAFF. The CDR3 DNA follows: TGTGCCAGCAGCCAGGAGAGGGTTGGGACTGAAGCTTTCTTT.

The chain couples TRBV6-1 to TRBJ2-7, with 9 bases matching TRBD2. Trimming at V came to 0 bases and at J to 0 bases, leaving 0 bases not matched to a gene. The germline V gene has CDR1 MNHNS and CDR2 SASEGT. The CDR3 sequence is 15 residues long. The CDR3 coding sequence is TGTGCCAGCAGTGAAGCACTAGCGGGCTCCTACGAGCAGTACTTC. Residues: CASSEALAGSYEQYF.

This sequence joins TRBV7-3 and TRBJ2-7, with D perhaps matching TRBD1 (5 bases). The germline gives CDR1 SGHTA, CDR2 FQGTGA. CDR3 length: 15 residues. V gave up 5 bases and J gave up 0 bases, with 14 bases separating them. CDR3 amino acids: CASSPAHTGSYEQYF. In DNA form, the CDR3 reads TGTGCCAGCAGCCCTGCCCATACAGGCTCCTACGAGCAGTACTTC. The full variable domain, completed using reference TRBV7-3 and TRBJ2-7, is GAGVSQTPSNKVTEKGKYVELRCDPISGHTALYWYRQSLGQGPEFLIYFQGTGAADDSGLPNDRFFAVRPEGSVSTLKIQRTERGDSAVYLCASSPAHTGSYEQYFGPGTRLTVT.

The CDR3 sequence is CASSLNSRGLAGDYEQFF. CDR3 in DNA: TGTGCCAGCAGCTTAAACTCTCGGGGCCTAGCGGGAGACTATGAGCAGTTCTTC. The chain joins TRBV7-3 to TRBJ2-1, with 10 positions matching TRBD2. The J segment lost 8 bases and the V segment lost 1 base, leaving 14 bases of the junction unmatched. Germline V gives CDR1 SGHTA, CDR2 FQGTGA. The CDR3 loop spans 18 amino acids.

V gene TRBV6-2 or TRBV6-3 combines with J gene TRBJ2-7; weak D call: TRBD1 (7 bases). The germline V gene has CDR1 MNHEY and CDR2 SVGEGT. The CDR3 is 18 amino acids. Trimming removed 1 base at V and 5 bases at J, with 24 bases between. Written as DNA, the CDR3 is TGTGCCAGCAGTTACTGGTTTTTACTCCAGGGGGGTGCGGACGAGCAGTACTTC. Protein sequence: CASSYWFLLQGGADEQYF.

This clone was picked up a small number of times. The gene calls are TRBV19 and TRBJ2-2; D is undetermined. The CDR3 covers 11 residues. The V end lost 5 bases, the J end lost 5 bases, and 3 bases lay between the germline ends. Germline V gene lookup returns CDR1 LNHDA and CDR2 SQIVND (reference sequence). CDR3: CASSQTGELFF. The CDR3 nucleotides read TGTGCCAGTAGTCAGACCGGGGAGCTGTTTTTT.

The chain employs TRBV19 and TRBJ2-1, with no clear D. The CDR3 extends over 12 amino acids. Germline CDR1 is LNHDA and CDR2 is SQIVND (reference sequence). Trimming took off 3 bases at V and 10 bases at J, with 10 bases between the two ends. CDR3 region: CASSITPREQFF. Here the CDR3 DNA reads TGTGCCAGTAGTATTACCCCCAGGGAGCAGTTCTTC.

This chain connects TRBV5-8 to TRBJ2-1, with D possibly being TRBD2 (6 bases). CDR3 length equals 17 residues. Trimming removed 4 bases at V and 2 bases at J, with 19 bases between. Germline lookup yields CDR1 SGHTS and CDR2 YDEGEE. DNA of the CDR3: TGTGCCAGCAGCCCCGGCCGGCTGGCGGGAACCTACAATGAGCAGTTCTTC. Translated: CASSPGRLAGTYNEQFF.

The chain uses TRBV27 and TRBJ2-3, with TRBD1 matching 7 bases. The V and J ends lost 5 bases and 1 base, in that order; junction bases with no gene match: 3. CDR1 is MNHEY, CDR2 SMNVEV, per germline (reference sequence). CDR3 length equals 14 residues. The CDR3: CASSLGTGTDTQYF. The DNA for the CDR3 is TGTGCCAGCAGTCTCGGGACAGGCACAGATACGCAGTATTTT.

The chain combines TRBV27 with TRBJ2-1; 7 nucleotides agree with TRBD1. CDR3 size: 14 residues. Germline assignment: CDR1 MNHEY and CDR2 SMNVEV (reference sequence). The V and J ends lost 8 bases and 5 bases, in that order; junction bases with no gene match: 9. The CDR3 DNA is TGTGCCAGCCGAGTTGGACAGGCGAACAATGAGCAGTTCTTC. It is translated as CASRVGQANNEQFF.

The V call is TRBV5-5, the J call TRBJ1-3; possible D gene TRBD1, 6 bases. Germline V lookup: CDR1 SGHKS, CDR2 YYEKEE (reference sequence). The CDR3 is made up of 18 amino acids. V was pared by 3 bases and J by 0 bases, with 19 bases between. DNA for the CDR3: TGTGCCAGCAGCTCCACGGTGGGGGCGCCGGTCTCTGGAAACACCATATATTTT. Its protein is CASSSTVGAPVSGNTIYF. Full variable domain (rest looked up from reference TRBV5-5 and TRBJ1-3): DAGVTQSPTHLIKTRGQQVTLRCSPISGHKSVSWYQQVLGQGPQFIFQYYEKEERGRGNFPDRFSARQFPNYSSELNVNALLLGDSALYLCASSSTVGAPVSGNTIYFGEGSWLTVV.

The chain combines TRBV15 with TRBJ1-5; no firm D call. CDR1 LNHNV and CDR2 YYDKDF come from the germline V gene (reference sequence). The CDR3 has 14 residues. V was trimmed by 1 base and J by 3 bases, leaving 7 bases between them. The CDR3 region is CATSRGQINQPQHF. The DNA for the CDR3 is TGTGCCACCAGCAGAGGCCAGATCAATCAGCCCCAGCATTTT. The whole variable domain, remainder taken from reference TRBV15 and TRBJ1-5, is DAMVIQNPRYQVTQFGKPVTLSCSQTLNHNVMYWYQQKSSQAPKLLFHYYDKDFNNEADTPDNFQSRRPNTSFCFLDIRSPGLGDTAMYLCATSRGQINQPQHFGDGTRLSIL.

The chain has TRBV7-3 and TRBJ2-1, with D possibly being TRBD1 (5 bases). V lost 0 bases and J lost 7, with 7 bases in between. CDR1 SGHTA and CDR2 FQGTGA come from the germline V gene. This CDR3 has 13 amino acids. DNA of the CDR3: TGTGCCAGCAGCTTAACGTGGACAAATGAGCAGTTCTTC. Encoded protein: CASSLTWTNEQFF.

This chain joins TRBV5-4 and TRBJ2-3; D might be TRBD2 (6 bases). This CDR3 has 15 residues. V was trimmed by 3 bases and J by 5 bases, leaving 16 bases between them. Germline-derived CDR1 and CDR2 are SGHNT and YYREEE (reference sequence). The CDR3 reads CASSSRPGEVDTQYF. The CDR3 nucleotides read TGTGCCAGCAGCTCGCGCCCGGGAGAAGTAGATACGCAGTATTTT. The full variable domain, its missing parts supplied by reference TRBV5-4 and TRBJ2-3, is ETGVTQSPTHLIKTRGQQVTLRCSSQSGHNTVSWYQQALGQGPQFIFQYYREEENGRGNFPPRFSGLQFPNYSSELNVNALELDDSALYLCASSSRPGEVDTQYFGPGTRLTVL.

This chain links TRBV2 with TRBJ2-1; D perhaps matches TRBD1 (6 bases). Trimming took 1 base from V and 8 from J, leaving 15 bases between them. The CDR3 covers 15 residues. Germline V lookup: CDR1 SNHLY, CDR2 FYNNEI. CDR3 sequence (DNA): TGTGCCAGCAGTGAAGATGGGGGCGGCTTGGATGAGCAGTTCTTC. Translated, it gives CASSEDGGGLDEQFF.

The chain couples TRBV14 to TRBJ1-1; 11 positions agree with TRBD1. CDR3 size: 16 residues. Germline V gene data show CDR1 as SGHDN and CDR2 as FVKESK. V lost 3 bases to trimming and J lost 5 bases; unmatched junction nucleotides: 8. The CDR3 loop reads CASSHRTGTGGTEAFF. CDR3 nucleotide sequence: TGTGCCAGCAGCCACCGGACCGGGACAGGGGGTACTGAAGCTTTCTTT.

In nucleotides, the CDR3 is TGTGCCAGCAGCTTAGCGGCGAGCTCCTACAATGAGCAGTTCTTC. Translation: CASSLAASSYNEQFF. The chain uses TRBV6-5 and TRBJ2-1, with D perhaps TRBD2 (6 bases). Germline CDR1 and CDR2: MNHEY and SVGAGI. The CDR3 loop spans 15 amino acids. Trimming pared 6 bases from V and 0 bases from J, leaving 12 bases between.

The rearrangement links TRBV27 to TRBJ2-3; D is perhaps TRBD2 (5 bases). Between the trimmed V and J ends, which lost 5 bases and 5 bases, there was a span of 20 bases. Germline CDR1 MNHEY, CDR2 SMNVEV (reference sequence). The CDR3 contains 16 residues. CDR3 protein: CASSPGAGRSIDTQYF. In DNA form, the CDR3 reads TGTGCCAGCAGTCCGGGCGCGGGCAGGTCTATAGATACGCAGTATTTT.

The gene calls are TRBV19 and TRBJ1-5; tentative D call: TRBD1 (5 bases). The CDR3 covers 16 residues. Germline V gene lookup returns CDR1 LNHDA and CDR2 SQIVND (reference sequence). The ends were cut back, 0 bases at V and 3 bases at J, with 12 bases in the middle. This CDR3 reads CASSIDRQLVNQPQHF. CDR3 nucleotides: TGTGCCAGTAGTATAGATCGACAGCTAGTCAATCAGCCCCAGCATTTT. Filled out from reference TRBV19 and TRBJ1-5, the complete variable domain reads DGGITQSPKYLFRKEGQNVTLSCEQNLNHDAMYWYRQDPGQGLRLIYYSQIVNDFQKGDIAEGYSVSREKKESFPLTVTSAQKNPTAFYLCASSIDRQLVNQPQHFGDGTRLSIL.

The rearrangement joins TRBV5-1 to TRBJ2-7; 10 positions agree with TRBD2. This CDR3 comprises 18 residues. The germline CDR1 and CDR2 sequences are SGHRS and YFSETQ. After removal of 6 bases from V and 0 bases from J, the junction contained 15 bases not matched to a gene. CDR3 region: CASTPKALAGASSYEQYF. The DNA for the CDR3 is TGCGCCAGCACCCCCAAAGCGCTAGCGGGAGCTAGCTCCTACGAGCAGTACTTC.